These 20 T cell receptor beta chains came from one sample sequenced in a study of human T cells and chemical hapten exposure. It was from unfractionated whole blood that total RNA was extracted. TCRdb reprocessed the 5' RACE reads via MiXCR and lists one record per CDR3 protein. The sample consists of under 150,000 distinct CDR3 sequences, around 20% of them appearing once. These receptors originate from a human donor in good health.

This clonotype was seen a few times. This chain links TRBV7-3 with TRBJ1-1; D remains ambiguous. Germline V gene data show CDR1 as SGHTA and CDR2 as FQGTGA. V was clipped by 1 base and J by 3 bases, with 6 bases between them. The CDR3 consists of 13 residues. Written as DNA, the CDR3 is TGTGCCAGCAGCTTAATCCGGGACACTGAAGCTTTCTTT. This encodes CASSLIRDTEAFF.

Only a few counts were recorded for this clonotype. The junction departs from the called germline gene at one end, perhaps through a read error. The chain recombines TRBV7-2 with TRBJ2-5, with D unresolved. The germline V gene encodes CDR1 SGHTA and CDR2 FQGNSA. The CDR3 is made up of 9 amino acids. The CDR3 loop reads CASSSPTNF. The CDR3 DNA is TGTGCCAGCAGCTCCCCTACGAACTTC.

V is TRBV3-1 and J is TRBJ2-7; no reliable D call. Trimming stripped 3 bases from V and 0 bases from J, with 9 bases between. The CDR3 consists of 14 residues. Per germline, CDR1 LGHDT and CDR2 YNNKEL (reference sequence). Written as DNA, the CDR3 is TGTGCCAGCAGCCATTACCGGCGCTCCTACGAGCAGTACTTC. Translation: CASSHYRRSYEQYF.

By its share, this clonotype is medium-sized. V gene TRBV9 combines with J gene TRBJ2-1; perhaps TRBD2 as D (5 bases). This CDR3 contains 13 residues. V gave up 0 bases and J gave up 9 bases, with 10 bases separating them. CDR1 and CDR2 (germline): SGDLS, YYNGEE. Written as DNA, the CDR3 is TGTGCCAGCAGCGTAGTACTTGGAGGTGAGCAGTTCTTC. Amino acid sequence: CASSVVLGGEQFF.

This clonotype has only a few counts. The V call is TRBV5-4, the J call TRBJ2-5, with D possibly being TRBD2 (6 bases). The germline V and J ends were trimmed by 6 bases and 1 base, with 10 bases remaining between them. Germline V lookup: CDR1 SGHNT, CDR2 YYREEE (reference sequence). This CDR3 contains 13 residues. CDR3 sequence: CASNRDFQETQYF. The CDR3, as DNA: TGTGCCAGCAACCGGGACTTCCAAGAGACCCAGTACTTC.

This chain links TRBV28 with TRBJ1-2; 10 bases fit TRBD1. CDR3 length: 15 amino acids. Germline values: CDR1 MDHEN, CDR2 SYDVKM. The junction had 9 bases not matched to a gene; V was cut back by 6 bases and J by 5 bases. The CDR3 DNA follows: TGTGCCAGCAGACCGACAGGGGGCGCATGGTATGGCTACACCTTC. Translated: CASRPTGGAWYGYTF.

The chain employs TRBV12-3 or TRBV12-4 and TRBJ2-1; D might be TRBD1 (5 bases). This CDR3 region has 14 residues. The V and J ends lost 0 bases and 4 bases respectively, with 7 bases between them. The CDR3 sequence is CASSLAQGYNEQFF. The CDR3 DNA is TGTGCCAGCAGTTTAGCGCAGGGTTACAATGAGCAGTTCTTC.

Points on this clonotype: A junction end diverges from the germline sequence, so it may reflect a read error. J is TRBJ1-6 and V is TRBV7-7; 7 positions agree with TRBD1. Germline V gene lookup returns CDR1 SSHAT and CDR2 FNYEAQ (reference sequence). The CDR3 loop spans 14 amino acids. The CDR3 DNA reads TGTGCTAGCAGCCCAGGGGGACTTAATTCACCCCTCCACTTT. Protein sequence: CASSPGGLNSPLHF.

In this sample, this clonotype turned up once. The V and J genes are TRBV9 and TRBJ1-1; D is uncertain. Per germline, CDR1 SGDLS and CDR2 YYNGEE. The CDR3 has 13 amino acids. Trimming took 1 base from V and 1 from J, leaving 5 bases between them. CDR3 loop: CASSVWENTEAFF. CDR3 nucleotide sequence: TGTGCCAGCAGCGTATGGGAGAACACTGAAGCTTTCTTT. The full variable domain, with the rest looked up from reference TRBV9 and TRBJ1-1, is DSGVTQTPKHLITATGQRVTLRCSPRSGDLSVYWYQQSLDQGLQFLIQYYNGEERAKGNILERFSAQQFPDLHSELNLSSLELGDSALYFCASSVWENTEAFFGQGTRLTVV.

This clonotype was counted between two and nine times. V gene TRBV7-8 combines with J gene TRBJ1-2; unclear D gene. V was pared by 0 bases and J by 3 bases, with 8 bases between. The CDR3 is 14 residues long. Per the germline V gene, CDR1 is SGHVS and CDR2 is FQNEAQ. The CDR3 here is CASSLADTHYGYTF. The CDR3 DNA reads TGTGCCAGCAGCTTAGCTGACACACACTATGGCTACACCTTC.

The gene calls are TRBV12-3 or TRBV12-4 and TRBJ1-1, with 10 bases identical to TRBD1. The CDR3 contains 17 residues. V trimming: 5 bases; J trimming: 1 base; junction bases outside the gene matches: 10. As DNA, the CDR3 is TGTGCCAGCAGTGTTCGAGGGACAGGGGTCCAGAACACTGAAGCTTTCTTT. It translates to CASSVRGTGVQNTEAFF.

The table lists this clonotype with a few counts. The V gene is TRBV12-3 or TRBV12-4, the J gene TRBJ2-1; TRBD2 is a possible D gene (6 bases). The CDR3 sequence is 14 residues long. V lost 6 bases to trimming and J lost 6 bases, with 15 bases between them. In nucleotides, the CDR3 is TGTGCCAGCAGCCCTGCGGGGTGGGGCAATGAGCAGTTCTTC. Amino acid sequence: CASSPAGWGNEQFF.

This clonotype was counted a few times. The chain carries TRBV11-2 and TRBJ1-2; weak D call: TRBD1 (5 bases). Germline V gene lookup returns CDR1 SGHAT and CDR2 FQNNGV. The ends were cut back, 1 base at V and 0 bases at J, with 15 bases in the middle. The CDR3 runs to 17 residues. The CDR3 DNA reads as TGTGCCAGCAGCTTAGTTTGGGACCTACTATCTAACTATGGCTACACCTTC. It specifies CASSLVWDLLSNYGYTF.

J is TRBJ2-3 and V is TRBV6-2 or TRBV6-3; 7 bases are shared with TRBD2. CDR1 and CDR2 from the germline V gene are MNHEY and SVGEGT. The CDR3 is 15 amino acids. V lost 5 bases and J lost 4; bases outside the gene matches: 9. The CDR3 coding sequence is TGTGCCAGCAGTCAACTAGGACTAGGCGCAGATACGCAGTATTTT. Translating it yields CASSQLGLGADTQYF.

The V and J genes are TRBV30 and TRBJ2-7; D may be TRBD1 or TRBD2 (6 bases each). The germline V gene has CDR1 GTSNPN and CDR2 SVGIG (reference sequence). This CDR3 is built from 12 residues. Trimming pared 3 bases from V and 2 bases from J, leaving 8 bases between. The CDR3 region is CAWRGGTYEQYF. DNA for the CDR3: TGTGCCTGGAGGGGGGGCACCTACGAGCAGTACTTC.

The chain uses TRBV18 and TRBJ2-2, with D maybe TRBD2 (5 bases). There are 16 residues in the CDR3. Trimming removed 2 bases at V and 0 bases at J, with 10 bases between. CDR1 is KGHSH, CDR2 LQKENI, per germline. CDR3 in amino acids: CASSPYGRTNTGELFF. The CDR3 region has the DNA TGTGCCAGCTCACCATATGGGAGAACGAACACCGGGGAGCTGTTTTTT.

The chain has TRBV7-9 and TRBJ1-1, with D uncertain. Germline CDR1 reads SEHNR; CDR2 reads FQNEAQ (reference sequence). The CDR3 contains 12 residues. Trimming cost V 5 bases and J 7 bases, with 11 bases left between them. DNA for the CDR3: TGTGCCAGCAGCCGTGGAAGTGGTGAAGCTTTCTTT. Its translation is CASSRGSGEAFF.

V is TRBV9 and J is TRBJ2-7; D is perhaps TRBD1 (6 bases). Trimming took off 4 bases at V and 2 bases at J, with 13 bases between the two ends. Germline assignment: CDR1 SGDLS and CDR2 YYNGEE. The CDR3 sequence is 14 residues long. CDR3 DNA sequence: TGTGCCAGCAGCCCAGGACAGATGACCTACGAGCAGTACTTC. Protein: CASSPGQMTYEQYF.

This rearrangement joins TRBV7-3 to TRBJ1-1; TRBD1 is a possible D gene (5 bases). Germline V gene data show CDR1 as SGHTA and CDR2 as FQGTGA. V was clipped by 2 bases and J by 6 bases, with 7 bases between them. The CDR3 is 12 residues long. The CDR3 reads CASSLGGAEAFF. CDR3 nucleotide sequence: TGTGCCAGCAGCTTAGGGGGGGCTGAAGCTTTCTTT.

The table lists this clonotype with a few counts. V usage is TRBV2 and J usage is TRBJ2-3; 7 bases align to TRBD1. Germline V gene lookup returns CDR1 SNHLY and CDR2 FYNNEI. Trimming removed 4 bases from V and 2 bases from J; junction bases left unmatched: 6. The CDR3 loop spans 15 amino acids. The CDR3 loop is CASSGKDRYTDTQYF. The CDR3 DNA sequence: TGTGCCAGCAGTGGCAAGGACAGGTACACAGATACGCAGTATTTT.